Presented here are 2 T cell receptor beta chains from one specimen sequenced in a study of T cell responses to AZD1222 COVID-19 vaccine (TCRdb year 2021). This specimen's time point label, interpreted: about 28 days (+/-7) after the second vaccine dose. The library relied on the immunoSEQ multiplex PCR assay. TCRdb took this table from immuneACCESS and kept in-frame rearrangements with V and J called. Such tables lack part of the clones; where checked against another copy, unresolved V genes explain under half of the gap, and the rest is unexplained. Present in this sample are approximately 110,000 clones, approximately 85% of which were seen just once. The ten largest clonotypes hold approximately 4.4% of the sample. The sample in question was peripheral blood, obtained 28 days after the second AZD1222 dose. These TCRs come from an adult who received the AZD1222 COVID-19 vaccine.

The rearrangement links TRBV7-2 to TRBJ2-5, with D possibly being TRBD2 (6 bases). This CDR3 has 15 amino acids. Deletions cut 5 bases from V and 3 bases from J, with 16 bases between. Germline V gene lookup returns CDR1 SGHTA and CDR2 FQGNSA. The CDR3 is CASSPWPRGKETQYF. DNA for the CDR3: TGTGCCAGCAGCCCGTGGCCCCGGGGGAAAGAGACCCAGTACTTC. The full variable domain, completed using reference TRBV7-2 and TRBJ2-5, is GAGVSQSPSNKVTEKGKDVELRCDPISGHTALYWYRQSLGQGLEFLIYFQGNSAPDKSGLPSDRFSAERTGGSVSTLTIQRTQQEDSAVYLCASSPWPRGKETQYFGPGTRLLVL.

This clone was found a few times. The V call is TRBV5-6, the J call TRBJ1-2, with no clear D. The CDR3 has 13 amino acids. Germline V gives CDR1 SGHDT, CDR2 YYEEEE. The ends were cut back, 6 bases at V and 0 bases at J, with 9 bases in the middle. Here the CDR3 DNA reads TGTGCCAGCATCCGAGACTCTAACTATGGCTACACCTTC. Its translation is CASIRDSNYGYTF.